The 25 T cell receptor beta chains below all came from one sample that was sequenced in a study of T cells in localized non-small cell lung cancer. Sequencing was performed with immunoSEQ multiplex PCR; in TCRdb, only in-frame clones are kept and a portion is missing. The data contain about 650 clones, less than 30% of them singletons. The starting material was normal lung tissue next to the tumor, obtained before any cancer treatment. The receptors come from a male donor at least 60 years old with stage III lung adenocarcinoma.

V gene TRBV19 combines with J gene TRBJ1-5, with 7 bases fitting TRBD1. The CDR3 runs 15 residues. The ends lost 5 bases at V and 0 bases at J; junction bases unmatched: 4. Per the germline V gene, CDR1 is LNHDA and CDR2 is SQIVND (reference sequence). The CDR3 sequence is CASSWDRNSNQPQHF. DNA for the CDR3: TGTGCCAGTAGTTGGGACAGAAATAGCAATCAGCCCCAGCATTTT.

By sample fraction, this clone is medium-sized. The V and J genes are TRBV11-3 and TRBJ2-4, with D maybe TRBD1 (7 bases). Germline V gene lookup returns CDR1 SGHNT and CDR2 YENEEA. The CDR3 contains 16 residues. Trimming shortened V by 5 bases and J by 4 bases, and 18 bases separated the two germline ends. The CDR3 spells CASSLQQGRFKNIQYF. In DNA, the CDR3 is TGTGCCAGCAGCCTCCAACAGGGGAGGTTTAAAAACATTCAGTACTTC.

This clone was picked up a small number of times. The rearrangement links TRBV15 to TRBJ2-3, with 9 bases that match TRBD2. Unmatched junction bases numbered 11, after V lost 3 bases and J lost 4 bases. Germline V gene lookup returns CDR1 LNHNV and CDR2 YYDKDF (reference sequence). The CDR3 length is 17 residues. The CDR3 reads CATSSRTGTSSPDTQYF. The CDR3 DNA sequence: TGTGCCACCAGCAGCCGCACCGGGACTAGCAGCCCAGATACGCAGTATTTT.

The chain combines TRBV11-3 with TRBJ2-3; perhaps TRBD2 as D (7 bases). Germline CDR1 and CDR2: SGHNT and YENEEA. The V and J ends lost 5 bases and 3 bases respectively, with 15 bases between them. This CDR3 region has 15 residues. The CDR3 bases are TGTGCCAGCAGCCTAAGGGGGGGGCTGACAGATACGCAGTATTTT. Translated, it gives CASSLRGGLTDTQYF.

The chain couples TRBV9 to TRBJ1-1; no firm D call. Trimming removed 3 bases from V and 12 bases from J, with 15 bases in between. CDR1 and CDR2 from the germline V gene are SGDLS and YYNGEE. The CDR3 is 12 residues long. CDR3 in DNA: TGTGCCAGCAGCGCCACTGATAGGGCGTCTTTCTTT. It codes for CASSATDRASFF.

V gene TRBV6-8 combines with J gene TRBJ2-1, with TRBD2 matching over 12 bases. Losses at the gene ends were 4 bases for V and 2 bases for J; bases not matched to a gene: 9. Germline CDR1 reads MNHGY; CDR2 reads SAAAGT. The CDR3 is 18 amino acids. This CDR3 reads CASSSDPSGGAAYNEQFF. The CDR3 DNA is TGTGCCAGCAGTTCGGACCCTAGCGGGGGGGCTGCCTACAATGAGCAGTTCTTC.

This clone was detected only a few times. CDR3 loop: CASSQVGTGRQETQYF. The CDR3 nucleotides are TGCGCCAGCAGCCAAGTCGGGACAGGGAGGCAAGAGACCCAGTACTTC. The chain links TRBV4-1 to TRBJ2-5; 9 bases align to TRBD1. The CDR3 totals 16 residues. Per the germline V gene, CDR1 is MGHRA and CDR2 is YSYEKL. The V gene end was trimmed by 1 base and the J gene end by 2 bases; junction bases not matched to a gene: 5.

This clone was counted only a few times. The chain uses TRBV6-8 and TRBJ1-1, with 8 nucleotides matching TRBD1. The J segment lost 1 base and the V segment lost 6 bases, leaving 4 bases of the junction unmatched. The V gene's germline CDR1 is MNHGY and CDR2 SAAAGT. The CDR3 consists of 14 residues. The DNA of the CDR3 is TGTGCCAGCAGACCTGGACAGGGGAACACTGAAGCTTTCTTT. Amino acids: CASRPGQGNTEAFF.

The DNA of the CDR3 is TGTGCCAGTAGTATAGTACTAGCTGGTGAGCAGTTCTTC. Translation gives CASSIVLAGEQFF. The V and J genes are TRBV19 and TRBJ2-1, with a weak D call TRBD2 (6 bases). Germline V lookup: CDR1 LNHDA, CDR2 SQIVND (reference sequence). The CDR3 covers 13 residues. V was trimmed by 1 base and J by 9 bases, leaving 10 bases between them.

The chain couples TRBV5-1 to TRBJ2-1; TRBD2 agrees at 7 bases. The CDR3 contains 15 residues. V lost 3 bases, J lost 1 base, and 4 bases stayed unmatched. From germline, CDR1 is SGHRS and CDR2 YFSETQ. This CDR3 is CASSSGGTSYNEQFF. Here the CDR3 DNA reads TGCGCCAGCAGCTCCGGGGGGACTTCCTACAATGAGCAGTTCTTC.

The chain uses TRBV13 and TRBJ2-5; a weak D match, TRBD1 (5 bases). This CDR3 is built from 14 residues. Trimming removed 1 base from V and 2 bases from J, with 8 bases in between. Looked up from germline, CDR1 is PRHDT and CDR2 is FYEKMQ (reference sequence). CDR3 in amino acids: CASSLARGQETQYF. The DNA of the CDR3 is TGTGCCAGCAGCTTAGCAAGGGGTCAAGAGACCCAGTACTTC.

This rearrangement joins TRBV19 to TRBJ1-3; tentatively, D is TRBD1 (5 bases). The CDR3 contains 17 residues. V lost 4 bases and J 0 bases, leaving 16 bases between the germline ends. Germline V gene data show CDR1 as LNHDA and CDR2 as SQIVND (reference sequence). The CDR3 DNA reads as TGTGCCAGTAGTACCATGATTGGGGGAAGCTCTGGAAACACCATATATTTT. As protein: CASSTMIGGSSGNTIYF.

The chain uses TRBV6-1 and TRBJ1-5; D gene unclear. The CDR3 is made up of 14 amino acids. With 0 bases removed from V and 4 bases from J, the gap between germline ends came to 7 bases. CDR1 and CDR2 from the germline V gene are MNHNS and SASEGT. The CDR3 sequence: CASSEAGWNQPQHF. CDR3 nucleotide sequence: TGTGCCAGCAGTGAAGCGGGGTGGAATCAGCCCCAGCATTTT.

The chain recombines TRBV7-8 with TRBJ1-1; 8 bases line up with TRBD1. The CDR3 covers 13 residues. The J segment lost 9 bases and the V segment lost 5 bases, leaving 8 bases of the junction unmatched. The germline CDR1 and CDR2 sequences are SGHVS and FQNEAQ. CDR3 DNA: TGTGCCAGCAGCCCGGACAGGGCGTTCCAAGCTTTCTTT. It yields the protein CASSPDRAFQAFF. Full variable domain (outside the CDR3, taken from reference TRBV7-8 and TRBJ1-1): GAGVSQSPRYKVAKRGQDVALRCDPISGHVSLFWYQQALGQGPEFLTYFQNEAQLDKSGLPSDRFFAERPEGSVSTLKIQRTQQEDSAVYLCASSPDRAFQAFFGQGTRLTVV.

The V and J genes are TRBV5-1 and TRBJ2-2; 11 nucleotides align to TRBD2. Germline V CDR1 and CDR2: SGHRS, YFSETQ. The CDR3 is 15 residues long. J lost 6 bases, V lost 5 bases, and 6 bases had no gene match. The CDR3 protein is CASRTSGGTSGELFF. The CDR3 DNA reads as TGCGCCAGCAGAACTAGCGGGGGAACCTCCGGGGAGCTGTTTTTT. Looking up the rest from reference TRBV5-1 and TRBJ2-2 gives the full variable domain: KAGVTQTPRYLIKTRGQQVTLSCSPISGHRSVSWYQQTPGQGLQFLFEYFSETQRNKGNFPGRFSGRQFSNSRSEMNVSTLELGDSALYLCASRTSGGTSGELFFGEGSRLTVL.

The chain has TRBV28 and TRBJ2-7; no firm D call. Germline CDR1 and CDR2: MDHEN and SYDVKM. V gave up 3 bases and J gave up 7 bases, with 16 bases separating them. The CDR3 loop spans 14 amino acids. CDR3 in amino acids: CASSFFSRVGEQYF. CDR3 nucleotide sequence: TGTGCCAGCAGTTTTTTCTCCCGCGTTGGTGAGCAGTACTTC.

This clone rates as large (0.1 to 1%). The rearrangement links TRBV28 to TRBJ2-3, with TRBD2 matching 7 bases. V was clipped by 3 bases and J by 2 bases; unmatched bases: 14. Germline CDR1 and CDR2: MDHEN and SYDVKM. The CDR3 runs 18 residues. The CDR3 nucleotides read TGTGCCAGCAGTTTGCTCCGCGGGAGTATTGGAGACACAGATACGCAGTATTTT. Translated: CASSLLRGSIGDTDTQYF.

This clone was counted between two and nine times. The J gene is TRBJ1-1, the V gene TRBV6-8; 7 bases match TRBD1. CDR1 and CDR2 (germline): MNHGY, SAAAGT. The length of the CDR3 is 14 residues. J lost 4 bases, V lost 2 bases, and 4 bases had no gene match. CDR3 in DNA: TGTGCCAGCAGTTACGACCCAGGGGGCACTGAAGCTTTCTTT. Its protein product is CASSYDPGGTEAFF.

This clone is categorized as medium-sized. The rearrangement uses TRBV6-8 and TRBJ2-1; possibly TRBD1 for D (5 bases). V lost 8 bases to trimming and J lost 2 bases, with 10 bases between them. Germline CDR1 MNHGY, CDR2 SAAAGT. The CDR3 length is 13 residues. For the CDR3, the DNA is TGTGCCAGCGACAGTGGGACCTACAATGAGCAGTTCTTC. Amino acid sequence: CASDSGTYNEQFF.

This clone was found a few times. The chain is built from TRBV6-8 and TRBJ2-1, with D perhaps TRBD1 (5 bases). This CDR3 spans 14 amino acids. V lost 11 bases, J lost 1 base, and 15 bases lay in between. The germline V gene encodes CDR1 MNHGY and CDR2 SAAAGT. The CDR3 DNA follows: TGTGCCCTCTCCGCGGCAGGGTCCTACAATGAGCAGTTCTTC. Its translation: CALSAAGSYNEQFF.

The J gene is TRBJ2-3, the V gene TRBV11-3; D not resolved. The germline V gene has CDR1 SGHNT and CDR2 YENEEA. Trimming stripped 4 bases from V and 2 bases from J, with 10 bases between. This CDR3 comprises 14 residues. CDR3 residues: CASSSGSHTDTQYF. The CDR3 coding sequence is TGTGCCAGCAGCTCAGGATCTCACACAGATACGCAGTATTTT.

This clone has only a few counts. J is TRBJ2-6 and V is TRBV15; no reliable D call. Germline CDR1 reads LNHNV; CDR2 reads YYDKDF (reference sequence). The CDR3 sequence is 16 residues long. V lost 0 bases and J 0 bases, leaving 6 bases between the germline ends. In DNA, the CDR3 is TGTGCCACCAGCAGAGATGAAGGCTCTGGGGCCAACGTCCTGACTTTC. This gives the protein CATSRDEGSGANVLTF.

V usage is TRBV6-8 and J usage is TRBJ2-1; 7 bases line up with TRBD2. The J segment lost 0 bases and the V segment lost 5 bases, leaving 10 bases of the junction unmatched. Germline-derived CDR1 and CDR2 are MNHGY and SAAAGT. The CDR3 length is 17 residues. CDR3 DNA sequence: TGTGCCAGCAGTACGACGGCTAGCGGACACTCCTACAATGAGCAGTTCTTC. Translation: CASSTTASGHSYNEQFF.

This chain uses TRBV1 with TRBJ1-3. TRBV1 is listed as a pseudogene. This CDR3 has 16 amino acids. The DNA for the CDR3 is TGCGCCAGCAGCCAAGAGGACCGACCCTCTGGAAACACCATATATTTT. This translates into CASSQEDRPSGNTIYF.

This clone rates as large (0.1 to 1%). The DNA for the CDR3 is TGTGCCAGCAGTCCTCTCGGGGGATTTATAGGAGCTTTCTTT. Encoded protein: CASSPLGGFIGAFF. The chain links TRBV11-3 to TRBJ1-1, with D tentatively TRBD1 (5 bases). The CDR3 extends over 14 amino acids. The V end was cut by 6 bases, the J end by 10 bases, with 21 bases between. Germline CDR1 SGHNT, CDR2 YENEEA.